This entry is about one T cell receptor (beta chain). Libraries were prepared by immunoSEQ multiplex PCR; TCRdb keeps only in-frame clonotypes and omits some of them. The sample carries hundreds of thousands of clones, roughly 80% recorded once. This entry belongs to a study of blood T cell repertoires in COVID-19. In the study overall: T cells, B-cell-depleted T cells, or PBMCs provided the cDNA or gDNA that served as material.

V was clipped by 3 bases and J by 6 bases; unmatched bases: 7. Germline CDR1 KGHSH, CDR2 LQKENI. CDR3 size: 14 residues. V gene TRBV18 combines with J gene TRBJ1-2, with 7 bases fitting TRBD1. Sequenced input: peripheral blood. The receptor was isolated from a woman in her 70s with acute or convalescent COVID-19. Here the CDR3 reads CASSPLGTADGYTF. In DNA form, the CDR3 reads TGTGCCAGCTCACCCCTCGGGACAGCGGATGGCTACACCTTC.